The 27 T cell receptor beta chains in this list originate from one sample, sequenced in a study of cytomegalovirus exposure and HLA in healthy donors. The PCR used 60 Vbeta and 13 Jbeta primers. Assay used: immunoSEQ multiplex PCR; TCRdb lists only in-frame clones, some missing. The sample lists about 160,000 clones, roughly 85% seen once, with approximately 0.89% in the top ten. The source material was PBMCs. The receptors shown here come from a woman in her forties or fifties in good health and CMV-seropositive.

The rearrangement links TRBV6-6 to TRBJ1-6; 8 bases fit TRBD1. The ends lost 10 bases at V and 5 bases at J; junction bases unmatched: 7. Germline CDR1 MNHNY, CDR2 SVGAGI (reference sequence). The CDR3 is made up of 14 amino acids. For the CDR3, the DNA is TGTGCCACAGGGGGCGGGTTCGATAATTCACCCCTCCACTTT. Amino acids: CATGGGFDNSPLHF.

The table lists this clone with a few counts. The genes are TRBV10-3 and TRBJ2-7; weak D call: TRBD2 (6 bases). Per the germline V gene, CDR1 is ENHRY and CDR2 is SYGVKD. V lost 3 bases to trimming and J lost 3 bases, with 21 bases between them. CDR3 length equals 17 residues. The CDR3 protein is CAISEPPPAGRLYEQYF. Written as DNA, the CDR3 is TGTGCCATCAGTGAACCCCCCCCCGCGGGACGCCTCTACGAGCAGTACTTC.

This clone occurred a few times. The CDR3 DNA sequence: TGTGCCAGTAGCCTTAGACAGAGATCGGATGGCTACACCTTC. Its translation: CASSLRQRSDGYTF. The genes are TRBV19 and TRBJ1-2; D is perhaps TRBD1 (5 bases). The CDR3 is 14 residues long. V lost 6 bases and J lost 6, with 17 bases in between. CDR1 is LNHDA and CDR2 is SQIVND in the germline V gene (reference sequence).

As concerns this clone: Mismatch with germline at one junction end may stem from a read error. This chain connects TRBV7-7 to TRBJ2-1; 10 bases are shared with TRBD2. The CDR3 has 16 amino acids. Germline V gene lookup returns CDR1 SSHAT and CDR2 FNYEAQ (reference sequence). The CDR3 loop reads CASSPPGLAFPNEQFF. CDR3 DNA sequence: TGTGCTAGCAGCCCTCCGGGACTAGCGTTTCCCAATGAGCAGTTCTTC.

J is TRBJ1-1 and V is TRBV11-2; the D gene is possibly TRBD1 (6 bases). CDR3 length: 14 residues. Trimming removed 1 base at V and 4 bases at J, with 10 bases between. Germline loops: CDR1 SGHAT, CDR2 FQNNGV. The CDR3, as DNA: TGTGCCAGCAGCTTAGCGGCAGGGGTCACTGAAGCTTTCTTT. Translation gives CASSLAAGVTEAFF.

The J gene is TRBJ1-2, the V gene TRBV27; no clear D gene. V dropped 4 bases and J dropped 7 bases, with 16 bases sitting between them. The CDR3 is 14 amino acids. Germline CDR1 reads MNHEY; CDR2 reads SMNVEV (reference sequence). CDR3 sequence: CASSYGGRLGGYTF. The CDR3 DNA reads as TGTGCCAGCAGTTATGGAGGGCGGCTCGGTGGCTACACCTTC.

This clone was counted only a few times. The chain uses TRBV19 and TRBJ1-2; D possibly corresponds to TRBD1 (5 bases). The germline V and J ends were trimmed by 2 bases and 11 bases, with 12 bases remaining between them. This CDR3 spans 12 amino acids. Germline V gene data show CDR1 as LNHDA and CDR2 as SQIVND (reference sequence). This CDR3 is CASSIKGLGYTF. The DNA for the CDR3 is TGTGCCAGTAGTATAAAGGGACTGGGATACACCTTC. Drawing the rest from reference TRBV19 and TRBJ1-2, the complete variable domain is DGGITQSPKYLFRKEGQNVTLSCEQNLNHDAMYWYRQDPGQGLRLIYYSQIVNDFQKGDIAEGYSVSREKKESFPLTVTSAQKNPTAFYLCASSIKGLGYTFGSGTRLTVV.

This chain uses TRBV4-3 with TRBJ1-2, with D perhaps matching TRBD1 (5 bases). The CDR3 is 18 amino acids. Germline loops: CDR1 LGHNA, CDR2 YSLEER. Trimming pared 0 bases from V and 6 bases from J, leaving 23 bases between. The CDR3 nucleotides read TGCGCCAGCAGCCAAGATCCGTGGGACGGTGGAGGGAAGAATGGCTACACCTTC. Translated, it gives CASSQDPWDGGGKNGYTF.

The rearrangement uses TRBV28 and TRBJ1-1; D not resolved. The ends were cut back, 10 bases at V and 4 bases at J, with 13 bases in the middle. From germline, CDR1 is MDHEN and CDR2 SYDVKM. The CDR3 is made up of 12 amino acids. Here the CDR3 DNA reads TGTGCCACCAAGCCTCTCCCCACTGAAGCTTTCTTT. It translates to CATKPLPTEAFF. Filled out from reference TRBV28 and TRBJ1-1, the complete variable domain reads DVKVTQSSRYLVKRTGEKVFLECVQDMDHENMFWYRQDPGLGLRLIYFSYDVKMKEKGDIPEGYSVSREKKERFSLILESASTNQTSMYLCATKPLPTEAFFGQGTRLTVV.

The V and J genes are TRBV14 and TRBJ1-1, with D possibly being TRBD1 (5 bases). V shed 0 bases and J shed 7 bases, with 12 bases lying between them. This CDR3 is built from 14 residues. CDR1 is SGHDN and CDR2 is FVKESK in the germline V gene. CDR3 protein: CASSQEATVSEAFF. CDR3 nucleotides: TGTGCCAGCAGCCAAGAGGCGACAGTAAGTGAAGCTTTCTTT.

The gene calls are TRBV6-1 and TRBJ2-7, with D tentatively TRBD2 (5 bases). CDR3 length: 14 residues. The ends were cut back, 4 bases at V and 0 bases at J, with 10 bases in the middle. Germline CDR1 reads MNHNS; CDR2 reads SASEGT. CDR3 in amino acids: CASSVRLNSYEQYF. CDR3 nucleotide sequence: TGTGCCAGCAGTGTTAGACTAAACTCCTACGAGCAGTACTTC.

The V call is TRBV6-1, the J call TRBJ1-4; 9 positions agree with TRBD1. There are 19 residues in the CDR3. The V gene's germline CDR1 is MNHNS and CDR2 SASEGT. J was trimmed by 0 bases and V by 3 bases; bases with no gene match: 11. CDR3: CASSDRTQGAQPTNEKLFF. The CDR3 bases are TGTGCCAGCAGTGACCGAACACAGGGGGCCCAGCCAACTAATGAAAAACTGTTTTTT.

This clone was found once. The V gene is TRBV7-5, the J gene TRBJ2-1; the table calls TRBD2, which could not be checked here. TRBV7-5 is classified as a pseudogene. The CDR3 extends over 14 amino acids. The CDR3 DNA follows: TGTGCCAGAAGCTTGGGGAAAAGCGGGAATGAGCAGTTCTTC. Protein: CARSLGKSGNEQFF.

Written as DNA, the CDR3 is TGTGCCAGCAGTGAATTTTTGGCACCGTTCTCCTACGAGCAGTACTTC. Translated, it gives CASSEFLAPFSYEQYF. This rearrangement joins TRBV25-1 to TRBJ2-7, with no clear D. The germline gives CDR1 MGHDK, CDR2 SYGVNS. The CDR3 sequence is 16 residues long. Between the trimmed V and J ends, which lost 1 base and 0 bases, there was a span of 13 bases.

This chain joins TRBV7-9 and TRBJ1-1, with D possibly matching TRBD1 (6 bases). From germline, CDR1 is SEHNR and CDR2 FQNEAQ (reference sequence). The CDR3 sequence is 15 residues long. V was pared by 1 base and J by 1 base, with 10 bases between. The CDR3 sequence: CASSLGQDSNTEAFF. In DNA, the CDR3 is TGTGCCAGCAGCTTAGGACAGGACTCGAACACTGAAGCTTTCTTT.

The DNA of the CDR3 is TGTGCCAGCAGTTACTCGACAGGGGAGTCCTACAATGAGCAGTTCTTC. This encodes CASSYSTGESYNEQFF. J is TRBJ2-1 and V is TRBV6-5; 8 bases line up with TRBD1. CDR3 length: 16 residues. The junction had 2 bases not matched to a gene; V was cut back by 0 bases and J by 1 base. Germline CDR1 and CDR2: MNHEY and SVGAGI.

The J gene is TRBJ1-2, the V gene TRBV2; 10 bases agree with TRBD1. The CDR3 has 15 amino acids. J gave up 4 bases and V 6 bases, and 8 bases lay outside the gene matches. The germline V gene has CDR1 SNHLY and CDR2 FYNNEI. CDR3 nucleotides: TGTGCCAGCAGGTCTCCGGGACAGGGGTTCTATGGCTACACCTTC. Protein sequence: CASRSPGQGFYGYTF.

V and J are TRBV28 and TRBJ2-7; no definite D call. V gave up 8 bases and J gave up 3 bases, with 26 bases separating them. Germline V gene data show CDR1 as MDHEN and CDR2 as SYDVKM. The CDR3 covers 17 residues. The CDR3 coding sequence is TGTGCCAGCGCCCCCCCACCTTCATGGCAGATTAACTACGAGCAGTACTTC. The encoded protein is CASAPPPSWQINYEQYF.

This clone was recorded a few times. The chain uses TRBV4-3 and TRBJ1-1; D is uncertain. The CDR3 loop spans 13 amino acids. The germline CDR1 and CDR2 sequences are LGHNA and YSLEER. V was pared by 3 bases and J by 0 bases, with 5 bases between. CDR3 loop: CASSQGVNTEAFF. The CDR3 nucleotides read TGCGCCAGCAGCCAGGGAGTGAACACTGAAGCTTTCTTT.

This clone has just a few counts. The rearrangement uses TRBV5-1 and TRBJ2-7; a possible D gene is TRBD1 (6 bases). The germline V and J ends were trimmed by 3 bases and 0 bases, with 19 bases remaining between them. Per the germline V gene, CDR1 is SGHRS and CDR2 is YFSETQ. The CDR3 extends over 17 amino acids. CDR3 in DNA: TGCGCCAGCAGCTCCAACCCATCGACAGGAACCTCCTACGAGCAGTACTTC. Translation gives CASSSNPSTGTSYEQYF.

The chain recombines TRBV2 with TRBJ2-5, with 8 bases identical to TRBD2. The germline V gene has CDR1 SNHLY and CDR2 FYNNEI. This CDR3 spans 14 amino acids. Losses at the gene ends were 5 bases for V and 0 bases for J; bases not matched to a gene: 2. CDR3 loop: CASSLTSDQETQYF. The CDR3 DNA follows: TGTGCCAGCAGTTTGACTAGCGACCAAGAGACCCAGTACTTC. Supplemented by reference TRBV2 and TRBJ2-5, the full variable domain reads EPEVTQTPSHQVTQMGQEVILRCVPISNHLYFYWYRQILGQKVEFLVSFYNNEISEKSEIFDDQFSVERPDGSNFTLKIRSTKLEDSAMYFCASSLTSDQETQYFGPGTRLLVL.

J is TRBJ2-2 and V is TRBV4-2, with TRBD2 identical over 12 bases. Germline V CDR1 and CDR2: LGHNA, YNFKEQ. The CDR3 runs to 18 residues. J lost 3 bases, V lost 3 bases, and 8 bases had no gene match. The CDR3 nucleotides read TGTGCCAGCAGCCACGGGGGGCTAGCGGGAGGGGACACCGGGGAGCTGTTTTTT. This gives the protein CASSHGGLAGGDTGELFF.

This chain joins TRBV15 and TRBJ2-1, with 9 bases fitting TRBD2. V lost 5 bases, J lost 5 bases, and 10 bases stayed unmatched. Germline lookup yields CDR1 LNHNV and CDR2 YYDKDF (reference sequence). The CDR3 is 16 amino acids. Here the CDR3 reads CATSPIGTSSHNEQFF. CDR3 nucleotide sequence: TGTGCCACCAGCCCGATAGGGACTAGCAGTCACAATGAGCAGTTCTTC.

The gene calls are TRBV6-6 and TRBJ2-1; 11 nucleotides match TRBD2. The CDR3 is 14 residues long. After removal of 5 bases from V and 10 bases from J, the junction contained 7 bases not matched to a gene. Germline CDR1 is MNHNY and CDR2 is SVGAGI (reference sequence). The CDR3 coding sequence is TGTGCCAGCAGTCGGCAGGGACTAGCGGCAGAGCAGTTCTTC. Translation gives CASSRQGLAAEQFF.

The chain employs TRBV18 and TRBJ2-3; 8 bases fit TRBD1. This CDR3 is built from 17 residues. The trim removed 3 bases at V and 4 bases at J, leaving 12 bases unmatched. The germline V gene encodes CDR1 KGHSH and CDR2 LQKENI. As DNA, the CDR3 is TGTGCCAGCTCACCTAGCAGGACAGGGAGGAGGTCAGATACGCAGTATTTT. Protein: CASSPSRTGRRSDTQYF.

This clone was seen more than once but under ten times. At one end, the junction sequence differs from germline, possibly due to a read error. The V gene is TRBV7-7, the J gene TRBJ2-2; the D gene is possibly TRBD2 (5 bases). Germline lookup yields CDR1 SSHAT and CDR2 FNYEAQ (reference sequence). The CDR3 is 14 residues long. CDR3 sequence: CASSEGTETGELFF. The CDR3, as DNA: TGTGCTAGCAGCGAGGGAACCGAGACCGGGGAGCTGTTTTTT. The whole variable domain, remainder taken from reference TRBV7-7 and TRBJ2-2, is GAGVSQSPRYKVTKRGQDVTLRCDPISSHATLYWYQQALGQGPEFLTYFNYEAQPDKSGLPSDRFSAERPEGSISTLTIQRTEQRDSAMYRCASSEGTETGELFFGEGSRLTVL.

The CDR3 reads CASSSTGDGEKLFF. In DNA, the CDR3 is TGTGCCAGCAGCTCGACAGGGGACGGCGAAAAACTGTTTTTT. V gene TRBV5-6 combines with J gene TRBJ1-4; 8 nucleotides agree with TRBD1. The CDR3 consists of 14 residues. Trimming cost V 3 bases and J 8 bases; bases outside gene matches: 6. Per the germline V gene, CDR1 is SGHDT and CDR2 is YYEEEE.